This is a list of T cell receptor beta chains from one sample in a study of T cell responses to AZD1222 COVID-19 vaccine. TCRdb keeps only in-frame clones here, not all; method: immunoSEQ multiplex PCR. The data show some 250,000 clones, 94% seen once. Here the sequenced sample was peripheral blood, taken 28 days after the second AZD1222 dose. Receptor source: an adult who received the AZD1222 COVID-19 vaccine. CDR3s include the opening cysteine and the closing phenylalanine or tryptophan. Fields, in order: V gene, D gene, J gene, clone size, CDR3 DNA, CDR3 protein. D genes are given only for firm matches. Some rows mark clone size as missing; the rest say once, few, many or name a class of expanded clone.

v_gene: TRBV9; d_gene: TRBD2; j_gene: TRBJ2-1; abundance: -; CDR3nt: TGTGCCAGCAGCACTAGCGTCTACAATGAGCAGTTCTTC; CDR3aa: CASSTSVYNEQFF
v_gene: TRBV28; d_gene: -; j_gene: TRBJ1-4; abundance: -; CDR3nt: TGTGCCAGCAGAACCGGCTGGGCTAATGAAAAACTGTTTTTT; CDR3aa: CASRTGWANEKLFF
v_gene: TRBV7-2; d_gene: -; j_gene: TRBJ2-1; abundance: -; CDR3nt: TGTGCCAGCAGCTTAGTTAGGACTAGGGGGGAGCAGTTCTTC; CDR3aa: CASSLVRTRGEQFF
v_gene: TRBV15; d_gene: TRBD2; j_gene: TRBJ2-3; abundance: -; CDR3nt: TGTGCCACCAGCGGAAGGTCGAGCGGGGTTGCCGCAGATACGCAGTATTTT; CDR3aa: CATSGRSSGVAADTQYF
v_gene: TRBV6-1; d_gene: -; j_gene: TRBJ2-1; abundance: once; CDR3nt: TGTGCCAGCAGTGAACTGGGGGGCCGCTACAATGAGCAGTTCTTC; CDR3aa: CASSELGGRYNEQFF
v_gene: TRBV7-9; d_gene: TRBD1; j_gene: TRBJ1-6; abundance: -; CDR3nt: TGTGCCAGCAGCCTTGACAGGGTTGACGATAATTCACCCCTCCACTTT; CDR3aa: CASSLDRVDDNSPLHF
v_gene: TRBV2; d_gene: -; j_gene: TRBJ2-7; abundance: once; CDR3nt: TGTGCCAGCAGTGATTCGGGGGGCCCCTACGAGCAGTACTTC; CDR3aa: CASSDSGGPYEQYF
v_gene: TRBV10-2; d_gene: TRBD2; j_gene: TRBJ2-7; abundance: -; CDR3nt: TGCGCCAGCAGTGGGACTAGCGGTTCCTACGAGCAGTACTTC; CDR3aa: CASSGTSGSYEQYF
v_gene: TRBV7-3; d_gene: -; j_gene: TRBJ2-1; abundance: -; CDR3nt: TGTGCCAGCAGCCCTAATCCCGGACTACGATACAATGAGCAGTTCTTC; CDR3aa: CASSPNPGLRYNEQFF
v_gene: TRBV2; d_gene: -; j_gene: TRBJ1-5; abundance: -; CDR3nt: TGTGCCAGCAGGCCCGGAGGCAATCAGCCCCAGCATTTT; CDR3aa: CASRPGGNQPQHF
v_gene: TRBV28; d_gene: TRBD2; j_gene: TRBJ2-5; abundance: -; CDR3nt: TGTGCCAGCAGTAGCGGGGGCGCTGGGGAGACCCAGTACTTC; CDR3aa: CASSSGGAGETQYF
v_gene: TRBV12-3/TRBV12-4; d_gene: -; j_gene: TRBJ2-7; abundance: -; CDR3nt: TGTGCCAGCAGTTCGAGCTACGAGCAGTACTTC; CDR3aa: CASSSSYEQYF
v_gene: TRBV6-5; d_gene: -; j_gene: TRBJ2-7; abundance: -; CDR3nt: TGTGCCAGCAGCGAGACAGTTGACGAGCAGTACTTC; CDR3aa: CASSETVDEQYF
v_gene: TRBV5-1; d_gene: -; j_gene: TRBJ1-1; abundance: -; CDR3nt: TGCGCCAGCAGCTCTGGGACGGGAAACACTGAAGCTTTCTTT; CDR3aa: CASSSGTGNTEAFF
v_gene: TRBV9; d_gene: -; j_gene: TRBJ1-2; abundance: -; CDR3nt: TGTGCCAGCAGCCCTCGGACCCTAAACTATGGCTACACCTTC; CDR3aa: CASSPRTLNYGYTF
v_gene: TRBV28; d_gene: TRBD1; j_gene: TRBJ1-2; abundance: once; CDR3nt: TGTGCCAGCAGTTACGGACAGGTCTATGGCTACACCTTC; CDR3aa: CASSYGQVYGYTF
v_gene: TRBV28; d_gene: -; j_gene: TRBJ2-2; abundance: once; CDR3nt: TGTGCCAGCAAGGGGGGTGGCACCGGGGAGCTGTTTTTT; CDR3aa: CASKGGGTGELFF
v_gene: TRBV18; d_gene: TRBD1; j_gene: TRBJ1-2; abundance: -; CDR3nt: TGTGCCAGCTCACCTGGGACAGGGGCTGGCTACACCTTC; CDR3aa: CASSPGTGAGYTF
v_gene: TRBV27; d_gene: -; j_gene: TRBJ2-1; abundance: -; CDR3nt: TGTGCCAGCAGTTTATCAGGGAACAATGAGCAGTTCTTC; CDR3aa: CASSLSGNNEQFF
v_gene: TRBV5-1; d_gene: -; j_gene: TRBJ2-7; abundance: -; CDR3nt: TGCGCCAGCAGCTTTGAGGGGCTTTCCTACGAGCAGTACTTC; CDR3aa: CASSFEGLSYEQYF
v_gene: TRBV7-9; d_gene: TRBD1; j_gene: TRBJ1-1; abundance: once; CDR3nt: TGTGCCAGCAGCCCACGGACAGGGAGGGACACTGAAGCTTTCTTT; CDR3aa: CASSPRTGRDTEAFF
v_gene: TRBV5-1; d_gene: -; j_gene: TRBJ2-3; abundance: -; CDR3nt: TGCGCCAGCAGCTTGGGCCGGCTCGGCACAGATACGCAGTATTTT; CDR3aa: CASSLGRLGTDTQYF
v_gene: TRBV6-5; d_gene: -; j_gene: TRBJ1-4; abundance: once; CDR3nt: TGTGCCAGCAGGGAGGGCCCAACTAATGAAAAACTGTTTTTT; CDR3aa: CASREGPTNEKLFF
v_gene: TRBV5-4; d_gene: -; j_gene: TRBJ2-1; abundance: -; CDR3nt: TGTGCCAGCAGCTTGGGGCGGATCAACAATGAGCAGTTCTTC; CDR3aa: CASSLGRINNEQFF
v_gene: TRBV5-1; d_gene: -; j_gene: TRBJ1-2; abundance: -; CDR3nt: TGCGCCAGCAGCTTGGGGGGCAACTACACCTTC; CDR3aa: CASSLGGNYTF
v_gene: TRBV19; d_gene: TRBD1; j_gene: TRBJ1-5; abundance: -; CDR3nt: TGTGCCAGTAGTTCGACAGGGCGGGAGCCCCAGCATTTT; CDR3aa: CASSSTGREPQHF
v_gene: TRBV20-1; d_gene: -; j_gene: TRBJ1-2; abundance: -; CDR3nt: TGCAGTGCTAGTAGGGGCGGAGGTTACACCTTC; CDR3aa: CSASRGGGYTF
v_gene: TRBV7-9; d_gene: -; j_gene: TRBJ1-1; abundance: -; CDR3nt: TGTGCCAGCACCCCCGCCCCGAGGAACACTGAAGCTTTCTTT; CDR3aa: CASTPAPRNTEAFF
v_gene: TRBV5-1; d_gene: TRBD2; j_gene: TRBJ2-5; abundance: -; CDR3nt: TGCGCCAGCAGCTTCGGACTAGCGGGGAGCCCCCAAGAGACCCAGTACTTC; CDR3aa: CASSFGLAGSPQETQYF
v_gene: TRBV20-1; d_gene: -; j_gene: TRBJ1-1; abundance: -; CDR3nt: TGCAGTGCTTTGGCGGGCACTGAAGCTTTCTTT; CDR3aa: CSALAGTEAFF
v_gene: TRBV19; d_gene: -; j_gene: TRBJ1-2; abundance: -; CDR3nt: TGTGCCAGTAGTGAAACAGACTATGGCTACACCTTC; CDR3aa: CASSETDYGYTF
v_gene: TRBV6-6; d_gene: -; j_gene: TRBJ1-3; abundance: -; CDR3nt: TGTGCCACCGGGACATCTGGAAACACCATATATTTT; CDR3aa: CATGTSGNTIYF
v_gene: TRBV29-1; d_gene: -; j_gene: TRBJ1-1; abundance: -; CDR3nt: TGCAGCGTTGAAGTTATCGGGGGCGCGACTGAAGCTTTCTTT; CDR3aa: CSVEVIGGATEAFF
v_gene: TRBV27; d_gene: TRBD1; j_gene: TRBJ1-5; abundance: -; CDR3nt: TGTGCCAGCAGTTTACTGGGACAGGGGGGCGGTCAGCCCCAGCATTTT; CDR3aa: CASSLLGQGGGQPQHF
v_gene: TRBV6-5; d_gene: -; j_gene: TRBJ1-5; abundance: -; CDR3nt: TGTGCCAGCAGTTACGGGACAACTGATGAGCCCCAGCATTTT; CDR3aa: CASSYGTTDEPQHF
v_gene: TRBV5-1; d_gene: -; j_gene: TRBJ2-7; abundance: few; CDR3nt: TGCGCCAGCAGCTTGGATGGTTCCTACGAGCAGTACTTC; CDR3aa: CASSLDGSYEQYF
v_gene: TRBV14; d_gene: -; j_gene: TRBJ1-6; abundance: -; CDR3nt: TGTGCCAGCAGCCAAGTAGGGGGAACAAATTCACCCCTCCACTTT; CDR3aa: CASSQVGGTNSPLHF
v_gene: TRBV11-2; d_gene: -; j_gene: TRBJ2-7; abundance: -; CDR3nt: TGTGCCAGCAGCTCTGCCTACGAGCAGTACTTC; CDR3aa: CASSSAYEQYF